This T cell receptor beta chain came from a study of T-cell memory formation after mild COVID-19. The authors produced TCR alpha and TCR beta cDNA libraries with sample barcodes and UMIs by 5'RACE using constant-segment primers. Via MiXCR, TCRdb re-called the 5' RACE reads, giving one row per CDR3 protein. The sample lists 14,000 to 15,000 distinct CDR3 sequences; 20% to 25% were seen once. This clonotype was observed at least ten times. CDR1 is LGHNA and CDR2 is YSLEER in the germline V gene. The CDR3 runs 13 residues. V lost 5 bases to trimming and J lost 3 bases, with 10 bases between them. The sequenced material came from PBMCs or a T cell subset sorted from them (not recorded which). V usage is TRBV4-3 and J usage is TRBJ1-1; D not resolved. The sequence came from a young man who had mild COVID-19 (a few samples of this study predate the infection). Cell type and time point are not known. CDR3 in DNA: TGCGCCAGCAGCAAGGGAGTGGACACTGAAGCTTTCTTT. Protein: CASSKGVDTEAFF.